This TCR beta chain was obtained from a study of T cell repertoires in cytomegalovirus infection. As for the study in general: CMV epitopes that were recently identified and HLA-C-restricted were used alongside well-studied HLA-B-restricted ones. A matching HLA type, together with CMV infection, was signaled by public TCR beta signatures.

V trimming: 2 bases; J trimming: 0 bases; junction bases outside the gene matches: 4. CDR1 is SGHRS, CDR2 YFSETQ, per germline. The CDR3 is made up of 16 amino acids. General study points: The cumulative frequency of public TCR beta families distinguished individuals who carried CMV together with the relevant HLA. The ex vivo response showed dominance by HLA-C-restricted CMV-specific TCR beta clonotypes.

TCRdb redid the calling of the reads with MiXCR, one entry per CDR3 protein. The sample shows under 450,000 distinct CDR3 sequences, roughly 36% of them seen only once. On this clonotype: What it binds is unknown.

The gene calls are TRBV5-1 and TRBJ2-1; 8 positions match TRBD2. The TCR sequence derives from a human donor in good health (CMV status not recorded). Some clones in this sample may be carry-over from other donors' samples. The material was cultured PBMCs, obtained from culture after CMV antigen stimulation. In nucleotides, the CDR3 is TGCGCCAGCAGCTTTACTAGCGGTTTCTCCTACAATGAGCAGTTCTTC. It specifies CASSFTSGFSYNEQFF.